The source of this T cell receptor (beta chain) is a study of T cells in Graves' hyperthyroidism and ophthalmopathy. The hyperthyroidism patients had all been newly diagnosed, and their disease duration was under 2 months. Their ages ranged from 18 to 65 years. It was RNA transcripts that yielded the amplified TCR beta CDR3 regions. The HTBI set primed first-round TCR CDR3 RT-PCR. TCRdb re-analysed the multiplex PCR reads in MiXCR, keeping a single row per CDR3 protein. The table shows 700,000 or so distinct CDR3 sequences, with around 17% occurring only once. This clonotype was seen at least ten times. One end of the junction does not line up with germline, which may come from a read error. The receptor's source is a man younger than 35 with Graves' hyperthyroidism. What was sequenced was blood.

The CDR3 DNA reads TGTGCCAGCAGGGCTTCTAGCGACGGCACCAGGGAGCTGTTTTTT. Translating it yields CASRASSDGTRELFF. The V call is TRBV11-3, the J call TRBJ2-2; D possibly corresponds to TRBD2 (6 bases). Germline V gives CDR1 SGHNT, CDR2 YENEEA. This CDR3 has 15 amino acids.